This T cell receptor (beta chain) was found in a study of CD8 T cells in Susac syndrome. Overall study: The sequenced Susac syndrome patients comprised five or six with active disease and fewer than 10 in remission.

CDR3 size: 14 residues. Trimming took 5 bases from V and 5 from J, leaving 13 bases between them. The germline V gene encodes CDR1 LNHDA and CDR2 SQIVND (reference sequence). As regards this clonotype: Its cognate antigen is unknown.

Study-level results: In Susac syndrome, CD4+ T cell repertoires lacked any clonal expansion.

Roughly 0.45 to 1 ug RNA was reverse transcribed with random hexamers. Across 54 Vbeta and 13 Jbeta, immunoSEQ multiplex PCR amplified TCR beta CDR3. TCRdb re-derived calls from the immunoSEQ multiplex PCR reads in MiXCR, one entry per CDR3 protein. The table records 100,000 to 150,000 distinct CDR3 sequences, 96% of them present only once. Source material: CD4+ T cells from PBMCs. This clonotype originated in a human donor with Susac syndrome. This chain connects TRBV19 to TRBJ1-5; D perhaps matches TRBD1 (5 bases). CDR3 bases: TGTGCCAGTAGTGTCGACAGACGGTATCAGCCCCAGCATTTT. Translating it yields CASSVDRRYQPQHF.